The clone carrying this T cell receptor beta chain was picked up one time. The data were taken from a study of blood T cell repertoires in COVID-19. In the study overall: T cells, B-cell-depleted T cells, or PBMCs supplied cDNA or gDNA.

Profiling relied on immunoSEQ multiplex PCR, and the TCRdb table lists in-frame clones only, not all of them. Of around 290,000 clones listed, roughly nine tenths were seen once; the top ten hold 2.2%. The sequenced material came from peripheral blood. This receptor was taken from a woman in her twenties or thirties with COVID-19, enrolled during active disease.

CDR3 amino acids: CASSQPGVNTEAFF. CDR3 bases: TGTGCCAGCAGCCAACCGGGGGTGAACACTGAAGCTTTCTTT. The chain uses TRBV4-2 and TRBJ1-1; D might be TRBD1 (5 bases). The V end lost 2 bases, the J end lost 0 bases, and 7 bases lay between the germline ends. Germline V CDR1 and CDR2: LGHNA, YNFKEQ. The length of the CDR3 is 14 residues.